This TCR beta chain was sequenced in a study of blood T cell repertoires in COVID-19. On the study more broadly: The United States, Italy and Spain supplied acute and convalescent COVID-19 samples. PBMCs, B-cell-depleted T cells, or T cells were the source of the cDNA or gDNA that made up the material.

Clones were sequenced by immunoSEQ multiplex PCR, and TCRdb holds only the in-frame ones, with some missing. The repertoire holds tens of thousands of clones, with 75% to 95% as singletons. The TCR comes from a woman between 45 and 60 years old in a cohort sampled during active COVID-19. Sequencing input: peripheral blood.

The CDR3 loop is CASSLFGTGLAKNIQYF. For the CDR3, the DNA is TGTGCCAGCAGTTTGTTTGGGACAGGACTAGCCAAAAACATTCAGTACTTC. This sequence joins TRBV28 and TRBJ2-4, with 8 bases identical to TRBD1. Germline V CDR1 and CDR2: MDHEN, SYDVKM. The CDR3 has 17 residues. J gave up 0 bases and V 3 bases, and 7 bases lay outside the gene matches.